This TCR beta chain was obtained from a study of cytomegalovirus exposure and HLA in healthy donors. Findings of the study overall: The study designated around 150 TCR beta chains cytomegalovirus-associated.

Data came from immunoSEQ multiplex PCR; TCRdb stores just in-frame clones and leaves some out. The sample lists hundreds of thousands of clones, 70% to 90% seen once, with 0.83% in the top ten. As regards this clone: Its cognate antigen is unknown.

While the first cohort had around 700 subjects, the donors belonged to the separate validation cohort of 100 to 150 subjects. CDR3 length: 14 amino acids. The germline gives CDR1 SGDLS, CDR2 YYNGEE. The V and J ends lost 0 bases and 5 bases, in that order; junction bases with no gene match: 3. The V call is TRBV9, the J call TRBJ2-7; TRBD2 matches 9 bases. Specimen: PBMCs. This clonotype was sampled from a woman under 30 in good health and CMV-seronegative. The CDR3 region is CASSVEAGGNEQYF. In nucleotides, the CDR3 is TGTGCCAGCAGCGTAGAAGCGGGAGGAAACGAGCAGTACTTC.